Only one count was recorded for the clone carrying this T cell receptor (beta chain). Its antigen is currently unknown. This CDR3 is also generated by other DNA sequences in the sample. TCRs were sequenced from three patients responding to pembrolizumab. These data originate in a study of PD-1 blockade in mismatch repair-deficient tumors. Study findings and constraints: After pembrolizumab, tumor-resident clones rose rapidly, then generally contracted before radiologic responses.

The germline V gene encodes CDR1 SEHNR and CDR2 FQNEAQ (reference sequence). The length of the CDR3 is 13 residues. V was trimmed by 5 bases and J by 4 bases, leaving 10 bases between them. Sequencing was performed with immunoSEQ multiplex PCR; in TCRdb, only in-frame clones are kept and a portion is missing. The table has around 38,000 clones, 70% to 80% seen once. This specimen was peripheral blood, taken 4 weeks after starting pembrolizumab. This receptor was identified in an adult with mismatch repair-deficient cancer. The V gene is TRBV7-9, the J gene TRBJ2-3; no clear D. The CDR3 loop is CASSPRTADTQYF. CDR3 nucleotides: TGTGCCAGCAGCCCCCGGACGGCAGATACGCAGTATTTT.